Listed here is a single TCR beta chain. Its antigen remains undetermined. The record has no base qualities; no much larger clone is one base away. The sample comes from a study of CD8 T cells in ankylosing spondylitis (dated by TCRdb to about 2017). Broadly, across the study: T cell receptor beta repertoires were profiled in healthy donors and ankylosing spondylitis patients so that disease-linked TCR variants could be found. In total, the full study cohort was made up of nearly 110 healthy donors and 25 ankylosing spondylitis patients. Samples of peripheral blood were taken, and for ankylosing spondylitis patients, synovial fluid was collected as well. The investigation overall reported the following: The disease-linked clones were reported as significantly enriched in matched synovial fluid samples from ankylosing spondylitis patients. The disease-linked clones showed a CD8+ phenotype and occurred at relatively low frequencies in peripheral blood. Blood from ankylosing spondylitis patients appeared to be characterized by a TCR beta motif made up of seven or eight highly homologous amino acid variants. Some motif variants had previously been reported in the synovial fluid and blood of reactive arthritis patients, which suggests shared mechanisms of disease initiation.

The germline V gene sets CDR1 to SGHRS and CDR2 to YFSETQ. V and J are trimmed by 0 bases and 3 bases, and the gene matches miss 1 base of the junction. Counted from cysteine to phenylalanine, this CDR3 has 14 amino acids. The only DNA kept is the CDR3, 42 bases in frame from the first base. TCRdb shows the sequencer as Illumina HiSeq 2500. TCR beta libraries were prepared by quantitative 5'-RACE with molecular barcodes. In the original analysis: A new computational method, built on a probabilistic model of VDJ rearrangement, was used to identify disease-linked TCR variants. Clones were called with MiXCR by TCRdb after fastp trimmed the public reads at Q25, and only in-frame beta chains were retained. Every distinct CDR3 protein forms one entry, paired with its most common genes and DNA. The V and J calls were determined by TCRdb, not by the authors. The sample records 250,000 to 350,000 distinct CDR3 sequences, roughly 8% of which are singletons. About 14% of the sample goes to the ten largest clones.

This TCR came from a male donor with ankylosing spondylitis. In this chain, TRBV5-1 is recombined with TRBJ2-5; TRBD2 fits 8 bases in the junction. Input material: blood, either unsorted or a sorted T cell fraction (not recorded which). The CDR3 is CASSLELAEETQYF. The DNA reads TGCGCCAGCAGCTTGGAACTAGCGGAAGAGACCCAGTACTTC. When the CDR3 is completed using the reference TRBV5-1 and TRBJ2-5 genes on either side, the full variable domain is KAGVTQTPRYLIKTRGQQVTLSCSPISGHRSVSWYQQTPGQGLQFLFEYFSETQRNKGNFPGRFSGRQFSNSRSEMNVSTLELGDSALYLCASSLELAEETQYFGPGTRLLVL.